These 14 T cell receptor beta chains were all obtained from the same sample, sequenced in a study of blood T cells in healthy people across ages. Then a second PCR, running about 7 to 11 cycles, was carried out with a sample-barcoded 5' primer and a J-beta primer mix. MiXCR was run by TCRdb on the 5' RACE reads, yielding one entry per CDR3 protein. The data hold roughly 800,000 distinct CDR3 sequences, with about 55% observed a single time. Sequencing was carried out using blood. The receptor set was obtained from an elderly man in good health.

The V call is TRBV5-1, the J call TRBJ2-2; possible D gene TRBD2, 5 bases. The V and J ends lost 4 bases and 3 bases respectively, with 10 bases between them. This CDR3 is built from 14 residues. In germline, CDR1 is SGHRS, CDR2 YFSETQ. The CDR3 coding sequence is TGCGCCAGCAGCCGGGATCCGGACACCGGGGAGCTGTTTTTT. Its translation: CASSRDPDTGELFF.

The chain recombines TRBV7-2 with TRBJ1-2, with a weak D call TRBD1 (5 bases). Trimming took 3 bases from V and 6 from J, leaving 11 bases between them. Germline V lookup: CDR1 SGHTA, CDR2 FQGNSA. The CDR3 is 13 amino acids. The CDR3, as DNA: TGTGCCAGCAGCTTTGGGGGTAGGAATGGCTACACCTTC. Protein product: CASSFGGRNGYTF.

This clonotype was recorded a few times. The chain combines TRBV20-1 with TRBJ2-5; 11 positions agree with TRBD2. V dropped 3 bases and J dropped 5; count of bases not matched to a gene: 5. The CDR3 has 14 amino acids. Germline assignment: CDR1 DFQATT and CDR2 SNEGSKA (reference sequence). CDR3 region: CSASRLAGGETQYF. DNA of the CDR3: TGCAGTGCTAGTCGGCTAGCGGGAGGTGAGACCCAGTACTTC.

The CDR3 region has the DNA TGTGCCAGCTGGGAGGCCTTAGACAATGAGCAGTTCTTC. Encoded protein: CASWEALDNEQFF. The V call is TRBV28, the J call TRBJ2-1, with a weak D call TRBD2 (6 bases). The CDR3 contains 13 residues. Germline V CDR1 and CDR2: MDHEN, SYDVKM. The ends were cut back, 8 bases at V and 5 bases at J, with 13 bases in the middle.

This clonotype was seen a handful of times. V gene TRBV2 combines with J gene TRBJ2-3; 11 bases match TRBD2. The ends lost 5 bases at V and 2 bases at J; junction bases unmatched: 3. There are 15 residues in the CDR3. Germline CDR1 is SNHLY and CDR2 is FYNNEI. CDR3 nucleotides: TGTGCCAGCAGTCTAGCGGGAGGCCCCACAGATACGCAGTATTTT. Translated: CASSLAGGPTDTQYF.

V is TRBV7-9 and J is TRBJ2-1, with D perhaps TRBD2 (6 bases). The CDR3 has 15 amino acids. V was pared by 11 bases and J by 8 bases, with 25 bases between. Germline assignment: CDR1 SEHNR and CDR2 FQNEAQ (reference sequence). This chain's CDR3 is CAGGRKRALGDEQFF. CDR3 DNA: TGTGCCGGCGGGCGGAAGCGGGCCCTAGGCGATGAGCAGTTCTTC.

This chain links TRBV20-1 with TRBJ1-2; D might be TRBD1 (5 bases). V was pared by 1 base and J by 6 bases, with 15 bases between. This CDR3 has 14 residues. CDR1 and CDR2 (germline): DFQATT, SNEGSKA (reference sequence). The CDR3 nucleotides are TGCAGTGCTAGAGCGGACAAAGGAATAAATGGCTACACCTTC. Translating gives CSARADKGINGYTF.

A remark on this clonotype: One junction end does not reproduce the germline sequence, and a read error may be involved. The gene calls are TRBV5-1 and TRBJ2-5, with 8 nucleotides matching TRBD1. The DNA end favors TRBJ2-4, so the J call may be wrong. The CDR3 runs to 15 residues. Germline loops: CDR1 SGHRS, CDR2 YFSETQ. The CDR3 nucleotides read TGCGCTAGCAGCTTCTGGCAGGGGGCCGGAAACATTCAGTACTTC. Translation: CASSFWQGAGNIQYF.

The chain uses TRBV29-1 and TRBJ2-5; D might be TRBD2 (5 bases). This CDR3 has 11 amino acids. Germline-derived CDR1 and CDR2 are SQVTM and ANQGSEA. The V end was cut by 5 bases, the J end by 7 bases, with 11 bases between. The CDR3 DNA is TGCAGCGTTCCCGACTACGGGACCCAGTACTTC. This sequence encodes CSVPDYGTQYF.

The chain couples TRBV20-1 to TRBJ2-7, with D tentatively TRBD1 or TRBD2 (6 bases each). Germline V CDR1 and CDR2: DFQATT, SNEGSKA (reference sequence). This CDR3 contains 15 residues. The V end lost 3 bases, the J end lost 7 bases, and 22 bases lay between the germline ends. The CDR3 here is CSARVLGGFDNEQYF. The DNA of the CDR3 is TGCAGTGCTAGGGTTCTAGGGGGGTTTGACAATGAGCAGTACTTC.

The rearrangement joins TRBV27 to TRBJ2-5; 7 bases align to TRBD2. The last part of the DNA fits TRBJ2-7 better; the J call may be wrong. Germline CDR1 reads MNHEY; CDR2 reads SMNVEV (reference sequence). The CDR3 has 15 residues. The CDR3 DNA follows: TGTGCCAGCACCGTAAGGGCGGGAGTCGTCTACGAGCAGTACTTC. Protein sequence: CASTVRAGVVYEQYF.

The chain couples TRBV29-1 to TRBJ2-1; TRBD2 is a possible D gene (6 bases). This CDR3 comprises 18 residues. Germline V gene lookup returns CDR1 SQVTM and CDR2 ANQGSEA. The V and J ends lost 7 bases and 2 bases respectively, with 27 bases between them. CDR3 loop: CSAAGGAESGPTYNEQFF. The CDR3 DNA sequence: TGCAGCGCGGCAGGTGGGGCGGAGAGCGGGCCTACCTACAATGAGCAGTTCTTC.

The chain links TRBV7-2 to TRBJ1-5; no clear D. CDR1 is SGHTA and CDR2 is FQGNSA in the germline V gene. Trimming took off 2 bases at V and 0 bases at J, with 5 bases between the two ends. The length of the CDR3 is 14 residues. As DNA, the CDR3 is TGTGCCAGCAGCTTAACTTATAGCAATCAGCCCCAGCATTTT. Its protein is CASSLTYSNQPQHF.

This clonotype was found a few times. The chain recombines TRBV14 with TRBJ2-3, with D possibly TRBD1 on 8 matching bases. Trimming removed 4 bases at V and 1 base at J, with 15 bases between. The CDR3 length is 16 residues. The germline gives CDR1 SGHDN, CDR2 FVKESK. The CDR3 here is CASSRRAGQGTDTQYF. DNA of the CDR3: TGTGCCAGCAGCCGAAGAGCGGGACAGGGCACAGATACGCAGTATTTT. The full variable domain, completed using reference TRBV14 and TRBJ2-3, is EAGVTQFPSHSVIEKGQTVTLRCDPISGHDNLYWYRRVMGKEIKFLLHFVKESKQDESGMPNNRFLAERTGGTYSTLKVQPAELEDSGVYFCASSRRAGQGTDTQYFGPGTRLTVL.